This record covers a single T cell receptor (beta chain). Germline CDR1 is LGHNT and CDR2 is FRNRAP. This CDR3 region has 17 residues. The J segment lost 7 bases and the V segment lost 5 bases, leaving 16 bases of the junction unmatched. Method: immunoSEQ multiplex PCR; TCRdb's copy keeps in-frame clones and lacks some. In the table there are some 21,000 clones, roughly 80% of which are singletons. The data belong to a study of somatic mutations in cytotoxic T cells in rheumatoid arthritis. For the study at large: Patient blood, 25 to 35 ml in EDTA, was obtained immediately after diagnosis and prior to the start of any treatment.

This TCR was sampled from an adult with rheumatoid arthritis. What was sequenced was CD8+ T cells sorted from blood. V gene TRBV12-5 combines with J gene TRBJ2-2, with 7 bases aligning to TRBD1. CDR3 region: CASGGYRDSPLSGELFF. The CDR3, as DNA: TGTGCTAGTGGTGGGTACCGGGACAGTCCTCTTAGCGGGGAGCTGTTTTTT. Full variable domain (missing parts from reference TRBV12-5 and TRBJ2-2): DARVTQTPRHKVTEMGQEVTMRCQPILGHNTVFWYRQTMMQGLELLAYFRNRAPLDDSGMPKDRFSAEMPDATLATLKIQPSEPRDSAVYFCASGGYRDSPLSGELFFGEGSRLTVL.